This passage covers 26 T cell receptor beta chains from one sample sequenced in a study of PD-L1 blockade in urothelial cancer. Sequenced by immunoSEQ multiplex PCR; TCRdb stores in-frame clones only, minus some. The repertoire holds approximately 100,000 clones, with roughly 84% as singletons. Here the sequenced sample was PBMCs, taken around atezolizumab (anti-PD-L1) treatment. All receptors derive from a man aged 50 to 59 with urothelial cancer.

In its sample, this clone was seen a few times. V and J are TRBV7-3 and TRBJ2-1; 7 bases match TRBD1. Germline V gene sequence: CDR1 SGHTA, CDR2 FQGTGA. V was pared by 5 bases and J by 5 bases, with 6 bases of the junction left unmatched. This CDR3 is built from 14 residues. Here the CDR3 DNA reads TGTGCCAGCAGCCCCCAAGGGGGCCACAATGAGCAGTTCTTC. It translates to CASSPQGGHNEQFF.

The rearrangement uses TRBV28 and TRBJ1-2, with a tentative D call TRBD1 (5 bases). Between the trimmed V and J ends, which lost 6 bases and 4 bases, there was a span of 21 bases. The CDR3 is 16 amino acids. Germline V gene sequence: CDR1 MDHEN, CDR2 SYDVKM. DNA for the CDR3: TGTGCCAGCAGCCCGTCTGGACAAACGATCGGCTATGGCTACACCTTC. Amino acids: CASSPSGQTIGYGYTF.

The V and J genes are TRBV28 and TRBJ2-3; 9 bases map to TRBD2. The CDR3 has 15 residues. J was trimmed by 5 bases and V by 5 bases; bases with no gene match: 8. Per germline, CDR1 MDHEN and CDR2 SYDVKM. CDR3 amino acids: CASSGPGREGDTQYF. The CDR3 nucleotides read TGTGCCAGCAGTGGGCCTGGGCGGGAGGGAGATACGCAGTATTTT.

The chain uses TRBV4-1 and TRBJ1-1; no clear D. The ends were cut back, 4 bases at V and 3 bases at J, with 9 bases in the middle. The CDR3 runs to 13 residues. The germline V gene encodes CDR1 MGHRA and CDR2 YSYEKL. CDR3 sequence reads: CASSLSRDTEAFF. CDR3 nucleotides: TGCGCCAGCAGCCTATCCCGGGACACTGAAGCTTTCTTT.

This clone was seen only a few times. The rearrangement uses TRBV25-1 and TRBJ2-2; a weak D match, TRBD1 (6 bases). Trimming shortened V by 7 bases and J by 13 bases, and 22 bases separated the two germline ends. Germline V CDR1 and CDR2: MGHDK, SYGVNS. The CDR3 is made up of 14 amino acids. The CDR3 loop is CASNTGTPLVRLFF. CDR3 DNA: TGTGCCAGCAATACCGGGACACCATTAGTCCGGCTGTTTTTT.

The chain couples TRBV9 to TRBJ1-1; perhaps TRBD1 as D (6 bases). This CDR3 is 12 amino acids long. Trimming removed 4 bases at V and 4 bases at J, with 8 bases between. CDR1 and CDR2 (germline): SGDLS, YYNGEE. This chain's CDR3 is CASSTGSTEAFF. The CDR3 DNA reads as TGTGCCAGCAGCACAGGGTCCACTGAAGCTTTCTTT.

The chain has TRBV21-1 and TRBJ2-3; the table's D gene call, TRBD2, was not cross checked with the DNA. TRBV21-1 is tagged as a pseudogene. The CDR3 runs 18 residues. CDR3 sequence (DNA): TGTGCCAGCAGCTGGGGGATAGCGGGAGTTTCGGGCACAGATACGCAGTATTTT. As protein: CASSWGIAGVSGTDTQYF.

V is TRBV2 and J is TRBJ1-2; D call uncertain. In germline, CDR1 is SNHLY, CDR2 FYNNEI. The CDR3 covers 13 residues. Trimming left V 6 bases short and J 7 bases short, with 15 bases between. CDR3 in amino acids: CASRGREAGGYTF. The CDR3 DNA follows: TGTGCCAGCAGGGGTAGGGAGGCCGGTGGCTACACCTTC. The full variable domain, in which reference TRBV2 and TRBJ1-2 provide the parts outside the CDR3, is EPEVTQTPSHQVTQMGQEVILRCVPISNHLYFYWYRQILGQKVEFLVSFYNNEISEKSEIFDDQFSVERPDGSNFTLKIRSTKLEDSAMYFCASRGREAGGYTFGSGTRLTVV.

This rearrangement joins TRBV7-3 to TRBJ2-1; TRBD1 matches 8 bases. Trimming at V came to 1 base and at J to 8 bases, leaving 4 bases not matched to a gene. CDR3 length: 14 residues. Germline V gene sequence: CDR1 SGHTA, CDR2 FQGTGA. The CDR3 nucleotides are TGTGCCAGCAGCTTAATAGCAGGGGGCCATGAGCAGTTCTTC. This gives the protein CASSLIAGGHEQFF.

V and J are TRBV5-1 and TRBJ2-1; a possible D gene is TRBD2 (6 bases). The CDR3 totals 15 residues. Germline V gene sequence: CDR1 SGHRS, CDR2 YFSETQ. The V gene lost 4 bases and the J gene lost 0 bases, with 11 bases spanning the gap. The CDR3 protein is CASSRDSSSYNEQFF. CDR3 DNA sequence: TGCGCCAGCAGCAGGGACTCTAGCTCCTACAATGAGCAGTTCTTC.

This chain uses TRBV7-9 with TRBJ1-4, with D tentatively TRBD1 (6 bases). Trimming stripped 5 bases from V and 5 bases from J, with 15 bases between. Germline V gene sequence: CDR1 SEHNR, CDR2 FQNEAQ (reference sequence). The CDR3 extends over 15 amino acids. The CDR3 region has the DNA TGTGCCAGCAGCCAAGAGTACAGGGTCAATGAAAAACTGTTTTTT. This sequence encodes CASSQEYRVNEKLFF.

This clone was seen a single time. The chain has TRBV10-3 and TRBJ1-5; 9 positions match TRBD1. This CDR3 has 13 amino acids. Germline CDR1 reads ENHRY; CDR2 reads SYGVKD. V trimming: 8 bases; J trimming: 7 bases; junction bases outside the gene matches: 6. CDR3 residues: CAISTGGGQPQHF. CDR3 DNA: TGTGCCATCTCTACAGGGGGCGGCCAGCCCCAGCATTTT.

The chain combines TRBV5-6 with TRBJ2-1, with TRBD1 identical over 10 bases. The germline gives CDR1 SGHDT, CDR2 YYEEEE. The CDR3 runs to 13 residues. V dropped 3 bases and J dropped 8; count of bases not matched to a gene: 2. CDR3: CASSWDRGHEQFF. The DNA for the CDR3 is TGTGCCAGCAGCTGGGACAGGGGCCATGAGCAGTTCTTC.

This clone was found a few times. The CDR3 nucleotides are TGTGCCAGCAGTTCCACAACGGAGCGGGAGTCGTCCACAGATACGCAGTATTTT. It encodes CASSSTTERESSTDTQYF. The chain is built from TRBV27 and TRBJ2-3; 8 bases map to TRBD2. There are 18 residues in the CDR3. The J segment lost 2 bases and the V segment lost 4 bases, leaving 14 bases of the junction unmatched. The germline V gene has CDR1 MNHEY and CDR2 SMNVEV (reference sequence).

V and J are TRBV19 and TRBJ2-1; D possibly corresponds to TRBD2 (5 bases). Germline-derived CDR1 and CDR2 are LNHDA and SQIVND (reference sequence). V shed 6 bases and J shed 4 bases, with 16 bases lying between them. The CDR3 is made up of 15 amino acids. The CDR3 DNA sequence: TGTGCCAGTAGGCAATGGACGGGGAATTACAATGAGCAGTTCTTC. Its translation is CASRQWTGNYNEQFF.

The V call is TRBV5-6, the J call TRBJ2-7; a possible D gene is TRBD1 (5 bases). CDR1 is SGHDT and CDR2 is YYEEEE in the germline V gene. The CDR3 sequence is 15 residues long. V shed 4 bases and J shed 2 bases, with 16 bases lying between them. CDR3 amino acids: CASSPRSQGAYEQYF. In nucleotides, the CDR3 is TGTGCCAGCAGCCCCCGTAGCCAGGGTGCCTACGAGCAGTACTTC.

The chain is built from TRBV10-3 and TRBJ2-7; 9 nucleotides align to TRBD2. There are 14 residues in the CDR3. Germline V gene lookup returns CDR1 ENHRY and CDR2 SYGVKD. J lost 3 bases, V lost 5 bases, and 5 bases had no gene match. The CDR3 sequence is CAISHLAGNYEQYF. For the CDR3, the DNA is TGTGCCATCAGTCATCTAGCGGGAAACTACGAGCAGTACTTC.

V gene TRBV2 combines with J gene TRBJ2-7, with D perhaps matching TRBD1 (5 bases). The CDR3 runs to 14 residues. Trimming left V 1 base short and J 2 bases short, with 9 bases between. The germline CDR1 and CDR2 sequences are SNHLY and FYNNEI. The CDR3 region is CASSEGGQPYEQYF. The CDR3 coding sequence is TGTGCCAGCAGTGAAGGGGGCCAACCCTACGAGCAGTACTTC.

Only one count was recorded for this clone. The chain joins TRBV11-2 to TRBJ1-2; the D is unclear. V shed 5 bases and J shed 4 bases, with 11 bases lying between them. There are 13 residues in the CDR3. Germline lookup yields CDR1 SGHAT and CDR2 FQNNGV. The CDR3 nucleotides read TGTGCCAGCAGCCCCCGGGGAGGCTATGGCTACACCTTC. Protein sequence: CASSPRGGYGYTF. The full variable domain, its missing parts supplied by reference TRBV11-2 and TRBJ1-2, is EAGVAQSPRYKIIEKRQSVAFWCNPISGHATLYWYQQILGQGPKLLIQFQNNGVVDDSQLPKDRFSAERLKGVDSTLKIQPAKLEDSAVYLCASSPRGGYGYTFGSGTRLTVV.

The chain is built from TRBV19 and TRBJ2-7, with TRBD2 as a possible D gene (5 bases). The CDR3 loop spans 13 amino acids. In germline, CDR1 is LNHDA, CDR2 SQIVND (reference sequence). With 10 bases removed from V and 6 bases from J, the gap between germline ends came to 19 bases. CDR3 sequence: CATQTVGGVEQYF. CDR3 DNA sequence: TGTGCCACCCAAACAGTCGGAGGAGTCGAGCAGTACTTC.

The chain uses TRBV6-5 and TRBJ2-3, with 8 bases fitting TRBD2. Per the germline V gene, CDR1 is MNHEY and CDR2 is SVGAGI. This CDR3 spans 15 amino acids. The junction had 5 bases not matched to a gene; V was cut back by 3 bases and J by 3 bases. This CDR3 is CASSYSGLATDTQYF. The CDR3 region has the DNA TGTGCCAGCAGTTATTCTGGACTAGCTACAGATACGCAGTATTTT.

The CDR3 region has the DNA TGTGCCAGCAGTGAATACGCGGGAGGGGAGCTGTTTTTT. This translates into CASSEYAGGELFF. V and J are TRBV6-4 and TRBJ2-2; a possible D gene is TRBD2 (6 bases). Trimming removed 3 bases from V and 8 bases from J, with 10 bases in between. This CDR3 is built from 13 residues. Germline V gene sequence: CDR1 MRHNA, CDR2 SNTAGT.

The chain employs TRBV7-9 and TRBJ2-7; weak D call: TRBD1 (5 bases). Trimming left V 4 bases short and J 3 bases short, with 13 bases between. Germline assignment: CDR1 SEHNR and CDR2 FQNEAQ (reference sequence). The CDR3 has 14 amino acids. The CDR3 loop is CASSWWGRDYEQYF. In nucleotides, the CDR3 is TGTGCCAGCAGCTGGTGGGGCAGGGACTACGAGCAGTACTTC. The full variable domain, completed using reference TRBV7-9 and TRBJ2-7, is DTGVSQNPRHKITKRGQNVTFRCDPISEHNRLYWYRQTLGQGPEFLTYFQNEAQLEKSRLLSDRFSAERPKGSFSTLEIQRTEQGDSAMYLCASSWWGRDYEQYFGPGTRLTVT.

V gene TRBV5-5 combines with J gene TRBJ2-1; 8 nucleotides match TRBD2. The germline CDR1 and CDR2 sequences are SGHKS and YYEKEE (reference sequence). V shed 2 bases and J 4 bases; nucleotides not matched to a gene: 11. This CDR3 comprises 17 residues. CDR3 protein: CASSFSGGAGRYNEQFF. In nucleotides, the CDR3 is TGTGCCAGCAGCTTCTCGGGGGGGGCAGGTCGATACAATGAGCAGTTCTTC. Supplemented by reference TRBV5-5 and TRBJ2-1, the full variable domain reads DAGVTQSPTHLIKTRGQQVTLRCSPISGHKSVSWYQQVLGQGPQFIFQYYEKEERGRGNFPDRFSARQFPNYSSELNVNALLLGDSALYLCASSFSGGAGRYNEQFFGPGTRLTVL.

This chain joins TRBV11-1 and TRBJ2-1; the match to TRBD2 covers 8 bases. J was trimmed by 8 bases and V by 5 bases; bases with no gene match: 11. Germline CDR1 SGHAT, CDR2 FQDESV (reference sequence). This CDR3 region has 15 residues. CDR3 DNA: TGTGCCAGCAGCCCCCCCGGACTAGCCGGGGATGAGCAGTTCTTC. Translating gives CASSPPGLAGDEQFF.

The V gene is TRBV6-1, the J gene TRBJ2-7; TRBD2 is a possible D gene (5 bases). This CDR3 region has 14 residues. The germline V gene has CDR1 MNHNS and CDR2 SASEGT. V lost 4 bases and J 3 bases, leaving 13 bases between the germline ends. This chain's CDR3 is CASSVVRGFYEQYF. In nucleotides, the CDR3 is TGTGCCAGCAGTGTAGTTCGGGGTTTCTACGAGCAGTACTTC.